This T cell receptor (beta chain) was sequenced in a study of Ad26.COV2.S vaccination and SARS-CoV-2 variants. About the research overall: Each vaccinee took Ad26.COV2.S intramuscularly, once or twice 56 days apart.

The CDR3 loop spans 15 amino acids. CDR1 and CDR2 (germline): SGDLS, YYNGEE. V was pared by 0 bases and J by 0 bases, with 6 bases between. The protocol was immunoSEQ multiplex PCR, while the TCRdb copy is restricted to in-frame clones and leaves out a portion. Here the sample spans roughly 350,000 clones, roughly 90% being singletons. Treatment denoted: approximately 18 received Ad26.COV2.S at low or high dose, single or two shots; about 5 received placebo; per-sample allocation not given. It was on day 63 after the first vaccine or placebo injection that samples were taken. An adult donor aged 18-55 years was enrolled in Boston. As its vector, the vaccine had Ad26, which expressed Wuhan-strain SARS-CoV-2 spike.

This specimen consisted of peripheral blood, obtained in a trial of Ad26.COV2.S vaccine versus placebo. The TCR was taken from a person aged 18-65 years who received the Ad26.COV2.S COVID-19 vaccine or a placebo. This sequence joins TRBV9 and TRBJ1-4; D gene uncertain. CDR3 amino acids: CASSVGFTTNEKLFF. The CDR3 bases are TGTGCCAGCAGCGTAGGGTTTACAACTAATGAAAAACTGTTTTTT.